This T cell receptor (beta chain) was sequenced for a study of beta chain features in type 1 diabetes (dated by TCRdb to between 2018 and 2020). Regarding the study in general: No differences in mean age, gender distribution, total cell number or subset yield were found between patients and healthy donors. A total of approximately 100 million sorted cells were examined across all samples, and the number of cells per subset was strongly correlated with RNA yield. The study compared the TCRB repertoires of sorted circulating CD4+ T cell subsets in recently diagnosed type 1 diabetes patients with those in matched healthy donors. Regulatory and stem cell-like memory subsets were obtained from only 8 patients and roughly eight healthy donors, while naive and central memory subsets were obtained from all 28 donors.

The entire amount of isolated RNA was reverse transcribed using the High Capacity cDNA Reverse Transcription Kit, so the sequenced TCRB transcripts were expressed ones. Deep immunoSEQ sequencing was performed on naive, central memory and regulatory T cell samples, with an average of about 4 million total reads per sample. After sorted cells were lysed in RLT buffer, RNA was extracted with DNase-treated RNeasy Micro or Mini kits, with the choice depending on cell number. To prevent cross-contamination, every cell subset was processed on its own, while patient and healthy donor samples were processed together. Using the immunoSEQ multiplex PCR, TCRB sequences were amplified from cDNA into 87-bp fragments spanning the CDR3 region. Sequencing of the amplicons was performed on the Illumina HiSeq platform. On the study's bioinformatics: PCR bias was corrected computationally using synthetic template baselines, and reads within Hamming distance 2 were collapsed, with unmergeable singletons discarded. By aligning reads against IMGT, V, D and J genes, CDR3 length, and insertions or deletions at six rearrangement sites were assigned. Within each subset, clonotype counts were normalized to sorted cell number, and only after that were true diversity and Gini coefficients computed with the tcR R package. The overlap coefficient, calculated on TCRB nucleotide sequences, was used to quantify repertoire sharing. Out-of-frame TCRB sequences from naive cells were analyzed to stand in for the pre-selection repertoire. TCRdb carries this immuneACCESS record with in-frame sequences only. Its versions omit some clonotypes, under half of them owing to an unresolved V gene in the studies checked, with the rest unexplained. That table furnishes V, J and clone size, whereas the DNA furnished D and trimming. The table for this sample lists more than 250,000 clones; roughly 22% of them were counted only once. In total, the top ten clones hold 0.028% of the sample.

Each donor gave one peripheral blood draw, averaging approximately 0.12 L, which was collected into heparinised tubes. Naive, central memory, regulatory and stem cell-like memory CD4+ T cells were sorted on a BD FACSAria II using a panel including CD45RO, CCR7, CD25, CD127, CD95 and CD27. A purity above 95% was achieved for all sorted populations. PBMCs were separated immediately by Lymphoprep density gradient centrifugation and were stained directly, without being cultured. So that batch effects would be minimized, each experiment stained and sorted samples in pairs, pairing one healthy donor with one patient. As for this clone: Its binding antigen is unknown. Qualities for individual bases were not recorded, and no much larger clone is one base off.

As encoded in the germline V gene (reference sequence), CDR1 is LNHNV while CDR2 is YYDKDF. The CDR3, from cysteine to phenylalanine, totals 13 residues. Of the read, only the CDR3 DNA is kept; its 39 bases are in frame from base 1. Here V drops 11 bases and J drops 8 bases, and the junction holds 10 bases not matched to any gene. The investigation overall reported the following: Naive, central memory and regulatory TCRB repertoires appeared to be more similar among patients than among healthy donors. Sequencing cDNA rather than genomic DNA could over-represent highly expressing activated cells, although activation and CD3 levels did not differ between groups. At VDJ recombination sites, patients with type 1 diabetes made fewer insertions and deleted more nucleotides, a pattern implying thymic rearrangement abnormalities. In all four CD4+ subsets, TCRB CDR3 length was moderately but significantly shorter in type 1 diabetes patients. Shorter templates might have been favored by PCR, but patient and control samples were amplified and corrected together, so both groups would have been affected equally by any skew. HLA sub-analyses involved small numbers of individuals, so any influence of HLA type on TCRB rearrangement remained unresolved.

Specimen: naive CD4+ T cells from blood. This sample's cell subset or site label indicates: true naive CD4+ T cells. The source of this sequence is a woman in her forties with type 1 diabetes. The rearranged chain carries TRBV15 and TRBJ2-1; 9 nucleotides in the junction match TRBD1. The DNA sequence reads TGTGCCTCAAACAGGGGGCGAAACGATGAGCAGTTCTTC. Its product reads: CASNRGRNDEQFF.